This T cell receptor (beta chain) was sequenced in a study of shared clonotypes between healthy human individuals. V dropped 3 bases and J dropped 7; count of bases not matched to a gene: 7. This CDR3 has 16 residues. Germline V CDR1 and CDR2: MNHEY, SMNVEV (reference sequence). The protocol was immunoSEQ multiplex PCR, while the TCRdb copy is restricted to in-frame clones and leaves out a portion. The repertoire holds 2,100,000 or so clones, approximately 94% seen once, with over 0.1% in the top ten. This receptor was identified in a man aged 18 to 29 in good health. V usage is TRBV27 and J usage is TRBJ1-6; 9 bases agree with TRBD1. The specimen sequenced was naive CD4+ T cells sorted from blood. Subset reported: CD45RA+ positively selected. CDR3 coding DNA: TGTGCCAGCAGTTTGCCTGACAGGGGGAAGAATTCACCCCTCCACTTT. Its protein product is CASSLPDRGKNSPLHF.